The entry below describes one T cell receptor beta chain. These data originate in a study of blood T cell repertoires in COVID-19. Study overall: The study drew acute and convalescent COVID-19 samples from the United States, Italy and Spain. Sources were T cells, B-cell-depleted T cells, or PBMCs; the material itself was cDNA or gDNA.

Germline V gene sequence: CDR1 SQVTM, CDR2 ANQGSEA. Trimming cost V 6 bases and J 7 bases; bases outside gene matches: 8. This CDR3 has 12 amino acids. The assay was immunoSEQ multiplex PCR, and TCRdb's table has in-frame clones only and misses some. This table has 90,000 to 120,000 clones, roughly nine tenths appearing once. The origin of this receptor is a man aged 60 to 75 with acute or convalescent COVID-19. The J gene is TRBJ2-7, the V gene TRBV29-1, with 8 positions matching TRBD1. The sequencing input was peripheral blood. The CDR3 loop is CSVRQGLGEQYF. CDR3 nucleotide sequence: TGCAGCGTCCGACAGGGGTTGGGGGAGCAGTACTTC.